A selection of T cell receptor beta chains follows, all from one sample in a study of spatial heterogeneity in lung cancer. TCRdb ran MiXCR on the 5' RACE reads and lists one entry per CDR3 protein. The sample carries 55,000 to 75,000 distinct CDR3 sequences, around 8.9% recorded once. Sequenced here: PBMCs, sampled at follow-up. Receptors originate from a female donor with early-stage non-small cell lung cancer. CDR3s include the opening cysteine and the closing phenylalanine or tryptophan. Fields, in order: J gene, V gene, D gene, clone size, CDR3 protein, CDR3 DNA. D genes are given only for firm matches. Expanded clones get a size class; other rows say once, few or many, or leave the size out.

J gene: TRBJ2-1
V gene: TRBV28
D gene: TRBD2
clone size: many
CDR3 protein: CASQRAGASDEQFF
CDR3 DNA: TGTGCCAGCCAAAGGGCGGGAGCCTCTGATGAGCAGTTCTTC

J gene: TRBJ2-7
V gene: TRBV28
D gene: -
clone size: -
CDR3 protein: CAVVGGEGYEQYF
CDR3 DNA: TGTGCCGTGGTCGGGGGAGAGGGCTACGAGCAGTACTTC

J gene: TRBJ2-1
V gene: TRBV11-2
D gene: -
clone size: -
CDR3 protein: CASSLERHNEQFF
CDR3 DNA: TGTGCCAGCAGCTTAGAGAGGCACAATGAGCAGTTCTTC

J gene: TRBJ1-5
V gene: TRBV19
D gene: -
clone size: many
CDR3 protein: CASSSSYNQPQHF
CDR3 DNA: TGTGCCAGTAGTAGTTCGTACAATCAGCCCCAGCATTTT

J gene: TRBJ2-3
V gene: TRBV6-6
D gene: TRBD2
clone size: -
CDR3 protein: CASNGEGDTQYF
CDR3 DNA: TGTGCCAGCAATGGGGAGGGAGATACGCAGTATTTT

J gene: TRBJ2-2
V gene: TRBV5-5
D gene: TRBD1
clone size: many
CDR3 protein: CASSSRTGNTGELFF
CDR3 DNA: TGTGCCAGCAGCTCCAGGACAGGGAACACCGGGGAGCTGTTTTTT

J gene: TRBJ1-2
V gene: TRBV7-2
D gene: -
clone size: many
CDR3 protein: CASSPGTTFGTGGYTF
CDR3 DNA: TGTGCCAGCAGCCCCGGGACGACTTTTGGAACCGGCGGCTACACCTTC

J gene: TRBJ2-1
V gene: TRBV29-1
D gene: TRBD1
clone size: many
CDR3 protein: CSGRDSYNEQFF
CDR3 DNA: TGCAGCGGAAGGGACAGTTACAATGAGCAGTTCTTC

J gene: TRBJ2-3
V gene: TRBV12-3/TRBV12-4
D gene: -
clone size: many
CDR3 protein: CASGIPGVGPPDTQYF
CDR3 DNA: TGTGCCAGCGGCATCCCAGGGGTAGGTCCCCCAGATACGCAGTATTTT

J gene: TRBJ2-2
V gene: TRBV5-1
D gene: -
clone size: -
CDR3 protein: CASSLAVAANTGELFF
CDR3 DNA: TGCGCCAGCAGCTTGGCCGTGGCGGCGAACACCGGGGAGCTGTTTTTT

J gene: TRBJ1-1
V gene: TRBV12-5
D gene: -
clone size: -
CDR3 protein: CASGPGDTEAFF
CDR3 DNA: TGTGCTAGTGGCCCGGGGGACACTGAAGCTTTCTTT

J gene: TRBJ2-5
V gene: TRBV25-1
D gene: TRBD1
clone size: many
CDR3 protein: CASSEFGGTGPQETQYF
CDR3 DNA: TGTGCCAGCAGTGAGTTTGGGGGGACAGGGCCCCAAGAGACCCAGTACTTC

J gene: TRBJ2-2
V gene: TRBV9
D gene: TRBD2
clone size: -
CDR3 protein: CASSVEIAGTGELFF
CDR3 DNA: TGTGCCAGCAGCGTAGAGATAGCGGGGACCGGGGAGCTGTTTTTT

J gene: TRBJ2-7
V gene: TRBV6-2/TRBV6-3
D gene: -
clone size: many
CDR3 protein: CASVDSAGYEQYF
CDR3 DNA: TGTGCCAGCGTTGACAGCGCGGGCTACGAGCAGTACTTC

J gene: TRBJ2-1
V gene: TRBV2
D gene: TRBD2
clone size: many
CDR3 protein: CASIKEAGVRNEQFF
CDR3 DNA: TGTGCCAGCATAAAGGAAGCGGGAGTTAGGAATGAGCAGTTCTTC

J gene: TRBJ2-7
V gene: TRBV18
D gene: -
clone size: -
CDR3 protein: CASSPTLASGSYEQYF
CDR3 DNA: TGTGCCAGCTCTCCCACGTTGGCTAGTGGATCCTACGAGCAGTACTTC

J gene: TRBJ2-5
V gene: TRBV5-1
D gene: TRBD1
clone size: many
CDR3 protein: CASSPAAGQGAGETQYF
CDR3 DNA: TGCGCCAGCAGCCCCGCTGCGGGACAGGGGGCTGGAGAGACCCAGTACTTC

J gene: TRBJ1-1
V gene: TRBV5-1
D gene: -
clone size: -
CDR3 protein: CASSFFSGSNTEAFF
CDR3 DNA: TGCGCCAGCAGCTTCTTCTCCGGCAGTAACACTGAAGCTTTCTTT

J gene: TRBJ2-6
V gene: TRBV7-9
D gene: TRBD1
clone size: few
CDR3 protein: CASSSRQGPSGANVLTF
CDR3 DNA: TGTGCCAGCAGCTCAAGACAGGGACCATCTGGGGCCAACGTCCTGACTTTC

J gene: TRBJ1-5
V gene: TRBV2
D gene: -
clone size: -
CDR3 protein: CASVRGWGNQPQHF
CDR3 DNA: TGTGCCAGCGTCAGGGGATGGGGCAATCAGCCCCAGCATTTT

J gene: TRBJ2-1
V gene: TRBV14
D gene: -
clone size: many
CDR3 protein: CASSQDGSYNEQFF
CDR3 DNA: TGTGCCAGCAGCCAAGACGGATCCTACAATGAGCAGTTCTTC

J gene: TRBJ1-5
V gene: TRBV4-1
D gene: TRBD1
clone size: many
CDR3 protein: CASSQDKGAGNQPQHF
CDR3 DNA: TGCGCCAGCAGCCAGGACAAGGGGGCGGGCAATCAGCCCCAGCATTTT

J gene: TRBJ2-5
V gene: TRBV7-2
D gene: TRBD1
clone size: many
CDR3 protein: CASSPKGTGLEETQYF
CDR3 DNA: TGTGCCAGCAGCCCAAAGGGGACAGGGCTAGAAGAGACCCAGTACTTC

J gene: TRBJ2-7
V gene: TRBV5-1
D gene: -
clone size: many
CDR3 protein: CASSLEAGSDEQYF
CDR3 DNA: TGCGCCAGCAGCTTGGAGGCAGGGTCCGACGAGCAGTACTTC

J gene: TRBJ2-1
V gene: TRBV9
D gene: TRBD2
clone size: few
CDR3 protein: CASSVEAGGLDNEQFF
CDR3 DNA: TGTGCCAGCAGCGTTGAAGCGGGAGGGCTAGACAATGAGCAGTTCTTC

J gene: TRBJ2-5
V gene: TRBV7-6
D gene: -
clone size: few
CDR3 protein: CASSSLRGETQYF
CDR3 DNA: TGTGCCAGCAGTTCCCTCCGTGGAGAGACCCAGTACTTC

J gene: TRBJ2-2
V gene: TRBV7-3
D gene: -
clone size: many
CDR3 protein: CASRTTLADQPTGELFF
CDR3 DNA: TGTGCCAGCAGAACCACCTTGGCGGACCAACCTACCGGGGAGCTGTTTTTT

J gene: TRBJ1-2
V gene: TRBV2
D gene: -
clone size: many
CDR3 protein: CASSENKRTGYTF
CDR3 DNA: TGTGCCAGCAGTGAAAATAAGAGGACGGGCTACACCTTC

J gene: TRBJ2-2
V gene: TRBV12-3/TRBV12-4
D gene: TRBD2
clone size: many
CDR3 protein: CASNRLATGELFF
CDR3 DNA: TGTGCCAGCAATAGACTAGCAACGGGGGAGCTGTTTTTT

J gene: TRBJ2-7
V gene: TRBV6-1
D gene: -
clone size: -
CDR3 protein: CASSDTGFTKQYF
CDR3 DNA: TGTGCCAGCAGTGATACGGGCTTTACGAAGCAGTACTTC

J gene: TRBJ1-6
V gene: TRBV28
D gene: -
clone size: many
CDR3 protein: CASSPPTGRNSPLHF
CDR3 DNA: TGTGCCAGCAGTCCCCCCACAGGGCGTAATTCACCCCTCCACTTT

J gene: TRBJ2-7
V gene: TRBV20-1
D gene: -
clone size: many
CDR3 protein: CSASPFGNYEQYF
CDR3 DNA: TGCAGTGCTAGCCCCTTCGGGAACTACGAGCAGTACTTC

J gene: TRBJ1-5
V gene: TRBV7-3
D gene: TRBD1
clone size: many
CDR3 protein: CASSLSGGQPQHF
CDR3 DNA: TGTGCCAGCAGCTTATCAGGGGGTCAGCCCCAGCATTTT

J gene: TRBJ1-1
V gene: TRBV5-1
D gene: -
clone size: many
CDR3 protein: CASSLSIQQARGTEAFF
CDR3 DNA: TGCGCCAGCAGCTTATCCATACAACAGGCGAGAGGCACTGAAGCTTTCTTT

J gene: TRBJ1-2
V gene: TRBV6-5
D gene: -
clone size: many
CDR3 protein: CASSYLTPNYGYTF
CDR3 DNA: TGTGCCAGCAGTTACCTGACACCTAACTATGGCTACACCTTC

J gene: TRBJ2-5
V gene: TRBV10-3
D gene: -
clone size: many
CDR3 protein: CAISVGGGQETQYF
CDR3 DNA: TGTGCCATCAGTGTCGGGGGAGGTCAAGAGACCCAGTACTTC

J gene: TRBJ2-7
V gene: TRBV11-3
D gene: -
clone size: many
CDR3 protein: CASSLVFGYEQYF
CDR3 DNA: TGTGCCAGCAGCTTAGTGTTCGGGTACGAGCAGTACTTC

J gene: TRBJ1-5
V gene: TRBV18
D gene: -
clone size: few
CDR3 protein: CASSPFGGDQPQHF
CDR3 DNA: TGTGCCAGCTCACCATTCGGGGGAGATCAGCCCCAGCATTTT

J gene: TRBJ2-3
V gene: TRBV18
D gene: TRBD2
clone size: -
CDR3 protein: CASSIAGDTQYF
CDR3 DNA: TGTGCCAGCTCGATAGCGGGAGATACGCAGTATTTT

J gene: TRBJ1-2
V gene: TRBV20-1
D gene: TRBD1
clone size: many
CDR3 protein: CSAREQGLSYTF
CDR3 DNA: TGCAGTGCTAGAGAACAGGGGTTGAGCTACACCTTC

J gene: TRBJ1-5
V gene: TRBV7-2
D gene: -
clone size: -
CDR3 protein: CASNVRGMDQPQHF
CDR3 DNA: TGTGCCAGCAACGTCAGGGGTATGGATCAGCCCCAGCATTTT

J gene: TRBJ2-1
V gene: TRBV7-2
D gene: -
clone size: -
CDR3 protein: CASSPGGGGGECEQFF
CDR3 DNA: TGTGCCAGCAGCCCCGGCGGCGGGGGCGGAGAGTGTGAGCAGTTCTTC

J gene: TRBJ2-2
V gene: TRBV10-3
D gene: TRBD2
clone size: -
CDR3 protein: CAIRGGTSGFSNTGELFF
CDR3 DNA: TGTGCCATCAGAGGGGGGACTAGCGGGTTCTCGAACACCGGGGAGCTGTTTTTT

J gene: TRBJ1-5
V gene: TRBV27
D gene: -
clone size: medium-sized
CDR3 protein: CASSFHNQPQHF
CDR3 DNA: TGTGCCAGCAGTTTCCACAATCAGCCCCAGCATTTT

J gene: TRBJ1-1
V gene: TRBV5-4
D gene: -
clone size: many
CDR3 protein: CASSRETGVTEAFF
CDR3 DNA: TGTGCCAGCAGCCGAGAGACCGGGGTCACTGAAGCTTTCTTT

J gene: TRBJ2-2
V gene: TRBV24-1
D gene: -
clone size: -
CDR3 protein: CATGDPETAPGGELFF
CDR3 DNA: TGTGCCACCGGTGATCCTGAGACCGCTCCCGGCGGGGAGCTGTTTTTT

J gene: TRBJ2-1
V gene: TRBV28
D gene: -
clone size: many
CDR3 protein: CASWERDNEQFF
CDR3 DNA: TGTGCCAGCTGGGAGCGGGACAATGAGCAGTTCTTC

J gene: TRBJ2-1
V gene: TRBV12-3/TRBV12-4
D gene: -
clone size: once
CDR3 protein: CASRAWSSYNEQSF
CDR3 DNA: TGTGCCAGCAGGGCCTGGAGCTCCTACAATGAGCAGTCCTTC

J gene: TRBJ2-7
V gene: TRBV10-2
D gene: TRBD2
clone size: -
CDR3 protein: CASSDGGLAESEYF
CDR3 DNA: TGCGCCAGCAGTGATGGGGGACTAGCGGAAAGTGAGTACTTC

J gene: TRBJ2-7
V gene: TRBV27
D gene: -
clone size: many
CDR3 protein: CASSLQGSYEQYF
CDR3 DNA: TGTGCCAGCAGTTTACAGGGCTCCTACGAGCAGTACTTC

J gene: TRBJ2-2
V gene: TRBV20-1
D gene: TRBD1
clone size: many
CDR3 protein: CSAGTGGELFF
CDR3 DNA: TGCAGTGCTGGGACAGGCGGGGAGCTGTTTTTT

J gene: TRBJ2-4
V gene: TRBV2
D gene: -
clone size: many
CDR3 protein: CASSWTTVYF
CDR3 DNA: TGTGCCAGCAGCTGGACAACCGTTTACTTC

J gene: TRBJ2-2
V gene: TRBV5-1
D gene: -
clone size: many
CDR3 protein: CASSLAGLTGELFF
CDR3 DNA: TGCGCCAGCAGTTTGGCAGGGCTCACCGGGGAGCTGTTTTTT

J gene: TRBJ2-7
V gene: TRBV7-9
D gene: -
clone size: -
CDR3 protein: CASSLFAGGEQYF
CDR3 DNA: TGTGCCAGCAGCTTATTCGCGGGTGGGGAGCAGTACTTC

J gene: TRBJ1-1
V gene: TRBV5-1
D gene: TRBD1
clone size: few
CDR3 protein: CASSPGQAGTEAFF
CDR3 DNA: TGCGCCAGCAGCCCCGGACAGGCGGGAACTGAAGCTTTCTTT

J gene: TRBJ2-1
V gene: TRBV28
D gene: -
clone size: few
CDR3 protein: CASSPPGGGSFYNEQFF
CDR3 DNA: TGTGCCAGCAGTCCCCCCGGGGGCGGGAGCTTCTACAATGAGCAGTTCTTC

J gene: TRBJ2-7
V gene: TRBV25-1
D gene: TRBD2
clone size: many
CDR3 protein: CASSDAGLPVGEQYF
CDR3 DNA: TGTGCCAGCAGTGACGCGGGACTACCGGTTGGGGAGCAGTACTTC

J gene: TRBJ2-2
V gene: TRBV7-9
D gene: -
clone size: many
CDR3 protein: CASSFTGAPPHGELFF
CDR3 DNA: TGTGCCAGCAGCTTCACGGGAGCCCCGCCACACGGGGAGCTGTTTTTT

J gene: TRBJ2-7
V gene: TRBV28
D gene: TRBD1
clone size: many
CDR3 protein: CASTPGTGRGGYEQYF
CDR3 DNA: TGTGCCAGCACCCCCGGGACAGGCCGAGGGGGCTACGAGCAGTACTTC